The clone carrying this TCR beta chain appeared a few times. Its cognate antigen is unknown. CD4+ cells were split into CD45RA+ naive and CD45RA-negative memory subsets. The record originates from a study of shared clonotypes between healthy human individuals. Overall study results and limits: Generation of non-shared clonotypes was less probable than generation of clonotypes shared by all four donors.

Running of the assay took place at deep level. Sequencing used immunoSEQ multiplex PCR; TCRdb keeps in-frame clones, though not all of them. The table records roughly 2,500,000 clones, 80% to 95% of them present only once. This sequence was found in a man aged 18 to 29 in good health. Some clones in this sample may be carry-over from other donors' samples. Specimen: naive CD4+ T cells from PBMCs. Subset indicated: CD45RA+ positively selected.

CDR3 amino acids: CASSASYEAFF. Written as DNA, the CDR3 is TGTGCCAGCAGTGCATCTTATGAAGCTTTCTTT. The rearrangement uses TRBV2 and TRBJ1-1, with D unresolved. The CDR3 totals 11 residues. The germline CDR1 and CDR2 sequences are SNHLY and FYNNEI. V was trimmed by 4 bases and J by 7 bases, leaving 7 bases between them.